These 8 T cell receptor beta chains share one sample of origin, sequenced in a study of blood T cells in healthy people across ages. It was with a sample-barcoded 5' primer and a J-beta primer mix that a second PCR of roughly 7 to 12 cycles was run. A single record per CDR3 protein comes from TCRdb applying MiXCR to the 5' RACE reads. The table has about 650,000 distinct CDR3 sequences, less than 40% seen once. Sequenced: blood. The receptors were gathered from a woman of 80 years or more in good health.

This chain connects TRBV19 to TRBJ1-1; D is unresolved. This CDR3 is 15 amino acids long. V dropped 1 base and J dropped 3 bases, with 12 bases sitting between them. Germline-derived CDR1 and CDR2 are LNHDA and SQIVND (reference sequence). CDR3 nucleotides: TGTGCCAGTAGTATAGTCGCTACGAAGGACACTGAAGCTTTCTTT. As protein: CASSIVATKDTEAFF. The full variable domain, completed using reference TRBV19 and TRBJ1-1, is DGGITQSPKYLFRKEGQNVTLSCEQNLNHDAMYWYRQDPGQGLRLIYYSQIVNDFQKGDIAEGYSVSREKKESFPLTVTSAQKNPTAFYLCASSIVATKDTEAFFGQGTRLTVV.

This clonotype has a count of ten or more. The rearrangement joins TRBV12-3 or TRBV12-4 to TRBJ2-1; 10 bases align to TRBD2. CDR3 length equals 18 residues. Unmatched junction bases numbered 18, after V lost 6 bases and J lost 7 bases. The DNA of the CDR3 is TGTGCCAGCAGCCCCTATGTGGGAGCGGGGGGGCCGGGAAATGAGCAGTTCTTC. Translating it yields CASSPYVGAGGPGNEQFF.

This chain connects TRBV7-2 to TRBJ2-3; D gene uncertain. This CDR3 spans 16 amino acids. CDR1 and CDR2 from the germline V gene are SGHTA and FQGNSA. V was cut by 1 base and J by 2 bases, with 13 bases left in between. This chain's CDR3 is CASSLGGRLITDTQYF. The CDR3 nucleotides read TGTGCCAGCAGCTTAGGAGGCAGGCTCATCACAGATACGCAGTATTTT. Full variable domain (remainder filled in from reference TRBV7-2 and TRBJ2-3): GAGVSQSPSNKVTEKGKDVELRCDPISGHTALYWYRQSLGQGLEFLIYFQGNSAPDKSGLPSDRFSAERTGGSVSTLTIQRTQQEDSAVYLCASSLGGRLITDTQYFGPGTRLTVL.

This clonotype has at least ten counts. This rearrangement joins TRBV6-2 or TRBV6-3 to TRBJ2-7, with D possibly TRBD1 on 5 matching bases. Looked up from germline, CDR1 is MNHEY and CDR2 is SVGEGT. The CDR3 consists of 13 residues. With 2 bases removed from V and 6 bases from J, the gap between germline ends came to 11 bases. In DNA, the CDR3 is TGTGCCAGCAGTTACCCGGCAGGGCGCGAGCAGTACTTC. It yields the protein CASSYPAGREQYF.

The genes are TRBV4-1 and TRBJ1-6; tentative D call: TRBD1 (5 bases). The V and J ends lost 0 bases and 10 bases respectively, with 13 bases between them. This CDR3 has 15 residues. Germline V CDR1 and CDR2: MGHRA, YSYEKL. The CDR3 DNA is TGCGCCAGCAGCCAAGATTCTGTCTGGGGGTCACCCCTCCACTTT. Amino acid sequence: CASSQDSVWGSPLHF.

This clonotype turned up a few times. CDR3: CASSYVTLNSPLHF. The CDR3 DNA reads TGTGCCAGCAGTTACGTTACACTCAATTCACCCCTCCACTTT. This rearrangement joins TRBV6-5 to TRBJ1-6; no firm D call. The CDR3 loop spans 14 amino acids. The V end lost 2 bases, the J end lost 7 bases, and 9 bases lay between the germline ends. CDR1 is MNHEY and CDR2 is SVGAGI in the germline V gene.

A single count supports this clonotype. A read error may explain this, as a much larger clone is one base away. The V gene is TRBV7-9, the J gene TRBJ2-3, with D tentatively TRBD2 (5 bases). The CDR3 contains 15 residues. Trimming stripped 11 bases from V and 4 bases from J, with 22 bases between. Germline V CDR1 and CDR2: SEHNR, FQNEAQ (reference sequence). The CDR3 DNA is TGTGCCGGAAAAAAGGCGGGTAGTTTCGCAGATACGCAGTATTTT. It translates to CAGKKAGSFADTQYF.

About this clonotype itself: A much larger clone lies a single base off, so this may be a read error. The chain recombines TRBV12-3 or TRBV12-4 with TRBJ1-2; D gene unclear. There are 13 residues in the CDR3. CDR3 sequence: CASSLAAYYGCTF. Written as DNA, the CDR3 is TGTGCCAGCAGTTTGGCAGCCTACTATGGCTGCACCTTC.